This T cell receptor (beta chain) was profiled in a study of T cell clonality in common variable immunodeficiency. Per germline, CDR1 SGHRS and CDR2 YFSETQ. Trimming removed 5 bases at V and 6 bases at J, with 8 bases between. This CDR3 has 12 amino acids. This clone was detected ten times or more. The read ends 3 residues early relative to the CDR3; the germline J gene fills the gap. Equal genomic DNA amounts from CVID and control samples were sequenced. Assay: immunoSEQ multiplex PCR; the TCRdb copy retains only in-frame clones and omits some. The sample has more than 30,000 clones, none seen only once.

This clonotype was obtained from a person aged 18 to 70 in good health. The specimen sequenced was peripheral blood mononuclear cells. The chain carries TRBV5-1 and TRBJ1-4; D might be TRBD1 (6 bases). The DNA read from the CDR3 is TGCGCCAGCAGAAGGACAGATGAAAAA. It codes for CASRRTDEK. The CDR3 in full is CASRRTDEKLFF.